The clone carrying this TCR beta chain has a handful of counts. Antigen specificity is unknown. Trimming pared 7 bases from V and 4 bases from J, leaving 25 bases between. CDR1 is SQVTM and CDR2 is ANQGSEA in the germline V gene. CDR3 length: 16 amino acids. The data are from a study of beta chain features in type 1 diabetes. Findings and limits, study-wide: TCRB CDR3s were moderately but significantly shorter in Type 1 diabetes patients in all four CD4+ subsets.

Expressed TCRB transcripts were sequenced, since all the RNA that had been isolated was reverse transcribed. TCRdb keeps only in-frame clones here, not all; method: immunoSEQ multiplex PCR. Altogether roughly 240,000 clones are present, 24% being singletons, with the ten largest covering around 0.012%. The origin of this receptor is a woman under 40 with type 1 diabetes. The chain is built from TRBV29-1 and TRBJ1-2; D possibly corresponds to TRBD1 (6 bases). Sequencing input: naive CD4+ T cells from blood. As DNA, the CDR3 is TGCAGCGACCTCAGGGGTATCAGGGTCGATAGCTATGGCTACACCTTC. It codes for CSDLRGIRVDSYGYTF.